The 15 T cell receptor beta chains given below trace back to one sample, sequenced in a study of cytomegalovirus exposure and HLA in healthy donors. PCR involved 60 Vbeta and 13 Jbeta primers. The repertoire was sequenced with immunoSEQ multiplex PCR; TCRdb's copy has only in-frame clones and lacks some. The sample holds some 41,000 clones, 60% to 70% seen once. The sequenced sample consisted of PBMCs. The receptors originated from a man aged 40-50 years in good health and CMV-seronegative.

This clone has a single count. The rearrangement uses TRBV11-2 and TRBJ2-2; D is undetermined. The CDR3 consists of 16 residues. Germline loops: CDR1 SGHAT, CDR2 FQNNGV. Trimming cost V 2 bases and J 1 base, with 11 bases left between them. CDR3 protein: CASSLSGLGNTGELFF. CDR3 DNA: TGTGCCAGCAGCTTATCCGGGTTAGGGAACACCGGGGAGCTGTTTTTT. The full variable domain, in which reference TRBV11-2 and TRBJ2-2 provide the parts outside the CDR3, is EAGVAQSPRYKIIEKRQSVAFWCNPISGHATLYWYQQILGQGPKLLIQFQNNGVVDDSQLPKDRFSAERLKGVDSTLKIQPAKLEDSAVYLCASSLSGLGNTGELFFGEGSRLTVL.

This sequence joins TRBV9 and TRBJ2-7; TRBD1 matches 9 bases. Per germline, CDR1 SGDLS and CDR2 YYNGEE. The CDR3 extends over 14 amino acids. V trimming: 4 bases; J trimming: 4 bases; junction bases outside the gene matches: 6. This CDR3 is CASSPRDRAYEQYF. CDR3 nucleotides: TGTGCCAGCAGCCCGCGGGACAGGGCTTACGAGCAGTACTTC. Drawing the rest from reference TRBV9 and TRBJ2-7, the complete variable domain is DSGVTQTPKHLITATGQRVTLRCSPRSGDLSVYWYQQSLDQGLQFLIQYYNGEERAKGNILERFSAQQFPDLHSELNLSSLELGDSALYFCASSPRDRAYEQYFGPGTRLTVT.

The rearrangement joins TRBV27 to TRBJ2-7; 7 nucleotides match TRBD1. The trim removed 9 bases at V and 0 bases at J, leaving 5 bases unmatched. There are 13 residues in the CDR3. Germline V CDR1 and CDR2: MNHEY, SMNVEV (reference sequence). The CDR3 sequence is CASRAGGSYEQYF. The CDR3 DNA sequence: TGTGCCAGTCGGGCAGGGGGCTCCTACGAGCAGTACTTC.

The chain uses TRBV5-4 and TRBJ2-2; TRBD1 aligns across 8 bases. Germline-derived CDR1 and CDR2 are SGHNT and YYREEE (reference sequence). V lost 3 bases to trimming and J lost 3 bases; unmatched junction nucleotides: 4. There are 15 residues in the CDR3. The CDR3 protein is CASSSDREDTGELFF. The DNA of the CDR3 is TGTGCCAGCAGCTCGGACAGGGAAGACACCGGGGAGCTGTTTTTT. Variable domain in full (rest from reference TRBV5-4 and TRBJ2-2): ETGVTQSPTHLIKTRGQQVTLRCSSQSGHNTVSWYQQALGQGPQFIFQYYREEENGRGNFPPRFSGLQFPNYSSELNVNALELDDSALYLCASSSDREDTGELFFGEGSRLTVL.

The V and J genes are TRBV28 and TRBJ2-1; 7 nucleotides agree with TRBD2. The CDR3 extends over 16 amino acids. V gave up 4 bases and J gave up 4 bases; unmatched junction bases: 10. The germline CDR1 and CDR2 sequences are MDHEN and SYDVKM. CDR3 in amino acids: CASSSPGMGLYNEQFF. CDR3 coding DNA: TGTGCCAGCAGTTCGCCTGGGATGGGACTATACAATGAGCAGTTCTTC.

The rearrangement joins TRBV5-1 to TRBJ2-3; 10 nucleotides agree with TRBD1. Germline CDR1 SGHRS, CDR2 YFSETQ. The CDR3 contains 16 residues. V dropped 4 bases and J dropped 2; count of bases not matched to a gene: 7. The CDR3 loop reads CASSLWTGGDTDTQYF. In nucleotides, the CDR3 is TGCGCCAGCAGCCTCTGGACAGGGGGTGACACAGATACGCAGTATTTT.

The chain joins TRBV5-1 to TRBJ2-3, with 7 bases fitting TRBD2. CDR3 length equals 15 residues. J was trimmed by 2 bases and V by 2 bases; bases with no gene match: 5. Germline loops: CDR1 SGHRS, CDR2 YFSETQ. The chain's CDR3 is CASSLAGSPTDTQYF. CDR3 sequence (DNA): TGCGCCAGCAGCTTAGCGGGGAGCCCCACAGATACGCAGTATTTT.

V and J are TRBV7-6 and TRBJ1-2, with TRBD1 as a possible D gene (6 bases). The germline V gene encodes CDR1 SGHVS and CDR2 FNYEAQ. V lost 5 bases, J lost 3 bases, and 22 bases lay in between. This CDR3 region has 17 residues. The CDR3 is CASSPSDRYFLDYGYTF. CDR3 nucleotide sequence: TGTGCCAGCAGCCCGTCGGACAGATACTTCTTGGACTATGGCTACACCTTC.

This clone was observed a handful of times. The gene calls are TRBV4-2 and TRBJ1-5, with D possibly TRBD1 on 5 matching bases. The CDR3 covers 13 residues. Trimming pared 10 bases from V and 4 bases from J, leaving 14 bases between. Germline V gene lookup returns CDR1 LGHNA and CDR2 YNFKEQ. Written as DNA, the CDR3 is TGTGCCAACTCAGGGTCTCGAAATCAGCCCCAGCATTTT. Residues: CANSGSRNQPQHF.

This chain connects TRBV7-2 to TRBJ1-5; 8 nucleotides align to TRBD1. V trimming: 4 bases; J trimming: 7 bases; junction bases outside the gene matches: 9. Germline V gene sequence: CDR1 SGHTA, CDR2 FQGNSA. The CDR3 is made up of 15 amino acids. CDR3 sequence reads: CASSYGQGLAQPQHF. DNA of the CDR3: TGTGCCAGCAGCTACGGACAGGGCCTAGCACAGCCCCAGCATTTT.

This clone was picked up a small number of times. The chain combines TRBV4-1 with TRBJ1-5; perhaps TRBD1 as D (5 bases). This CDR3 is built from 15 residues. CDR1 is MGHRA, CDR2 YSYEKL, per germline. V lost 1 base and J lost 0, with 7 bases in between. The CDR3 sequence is CASSQGGLSNQPQHF. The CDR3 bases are TGCGCCAGCAGCCAAGGGGGCCTTAGCAATCAGCCCCAGCATTTT.

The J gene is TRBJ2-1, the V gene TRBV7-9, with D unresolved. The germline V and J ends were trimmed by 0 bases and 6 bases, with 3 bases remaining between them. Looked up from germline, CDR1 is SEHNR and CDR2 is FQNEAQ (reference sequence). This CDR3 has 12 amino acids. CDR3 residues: CASSLALNEQFF. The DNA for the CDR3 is TGTGCCAGCAGCTTAGCTCTCAATGAGCAGTTCTTC.

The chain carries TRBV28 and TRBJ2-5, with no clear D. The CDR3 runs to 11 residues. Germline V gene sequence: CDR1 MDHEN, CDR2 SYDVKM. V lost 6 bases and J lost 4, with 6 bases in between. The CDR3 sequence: CASRALETQYF. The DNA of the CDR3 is TGTGCCAGCAGGGCTTTAGAGACCCAGTACTTC.

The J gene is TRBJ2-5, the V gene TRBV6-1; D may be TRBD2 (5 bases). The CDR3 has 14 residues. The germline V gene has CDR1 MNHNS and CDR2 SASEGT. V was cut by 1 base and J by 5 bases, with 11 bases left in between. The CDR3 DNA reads TGTGCCAGCAGTGAAGGACTACCCCGGGAGACCCAGTACTTC. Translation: CASSEGLPRETQYF.

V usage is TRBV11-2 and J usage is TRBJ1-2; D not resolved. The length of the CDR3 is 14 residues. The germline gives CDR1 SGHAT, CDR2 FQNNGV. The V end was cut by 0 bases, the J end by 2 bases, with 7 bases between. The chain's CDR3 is CASSLDYSNYGYTF. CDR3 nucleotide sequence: TGTGCCAGCAGCTTAGATTACAGCAACTATGGCTACACCTTC.